This T cell receptor beta chain was obtained from a study of blood T cells in healthy people across ages. The use of a sample-barcoded 5' primer and a J-beta primer mix characterized a second PCR of roughly 6 to 11 cycles. TCRdb redid the calling of the 5' RACE reads with MiXCR, one entry per CDR3 protein. The table shows around 690,000 distinct CDR3 sequences, with about 54% occurring only once. The CDR3 is 17 residues long. Germline V lookup: CDR1 KGHDR, CDR2 SFDVKD. The V gene lost 1 base and the J gene lost 5 bases, with 19 bases spanning the gap. Extractions gave at least 5 micrograms of total RNA per sample.

The clonotype originates from a man aged 55-75 years in good health. The chain employs TRBV24-1 and TRBJ2-5, with D perhaps assigned TRBD1 or TRBD2 (6 bases each). Material: blood. CDR3 sequence (DNA): TGTGCCACCAGTGATTTCGGCAGGCAGGGGAGGAAGGAGACCCAGTACTTC. Protein: CATSDFGRQGRKETQYF.